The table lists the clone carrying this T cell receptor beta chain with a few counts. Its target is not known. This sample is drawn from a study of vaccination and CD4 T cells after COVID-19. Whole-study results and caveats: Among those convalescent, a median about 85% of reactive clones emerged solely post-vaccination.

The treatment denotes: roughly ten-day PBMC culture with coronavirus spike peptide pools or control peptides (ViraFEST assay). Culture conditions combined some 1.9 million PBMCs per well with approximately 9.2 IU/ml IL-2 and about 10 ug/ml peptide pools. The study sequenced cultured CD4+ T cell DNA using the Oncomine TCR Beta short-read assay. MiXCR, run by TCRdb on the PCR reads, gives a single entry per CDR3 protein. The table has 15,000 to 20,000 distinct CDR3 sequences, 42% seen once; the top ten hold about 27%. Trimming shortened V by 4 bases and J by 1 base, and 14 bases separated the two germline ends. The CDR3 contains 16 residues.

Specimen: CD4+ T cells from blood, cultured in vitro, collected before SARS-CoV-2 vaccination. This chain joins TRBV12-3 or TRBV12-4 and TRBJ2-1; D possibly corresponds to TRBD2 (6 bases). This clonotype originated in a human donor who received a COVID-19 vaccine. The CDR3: CASSSPSAGSYNEQFF. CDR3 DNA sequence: TGTGCCAGCAGTTCCCCTTCGGCGGGGTCCTACAATGAGCAGTTCTTC.